The entry that follows covers one T cell receptor (beta chain) sequence. Its target antigen remains unknown. It has no much larger one-base neighbor in the sample; base qualities were not kept. V is clipped by 0 bases and J by 7 bases, and the sequence between their germline boundaries is 9 bases long. From the cysteine through the phenylalanine, the CDR3 covers 13 amino acids. The kept DNA is CDR3 alone, 39 bases in frame from the first base. CDR1 and CDR2 are read off the germline V gene as MNHEY and SVGAGI. Library preparation was by the immunoSEQ multiplex PCR assay. Sourced from immuneACCESS, this table was stored by TCRdb with only in-frame sequences that have V and J called. A share of the clones is absent; for the studies checked, an unresolved V gene accounts for under half, and the remainder has no known explanation. This sample gives about 170,000 clones in total; roughly 94% of them show up just once. The ten largest clones capture 1.3% to 1.5% of the sample.

These data belong to a study of control samples from healthy donors and cancer patients (dated by TCRdb to about 2020). Sequencing used blood. The chain is encoded by TRBV6-5 joined to TRBJ1-1; no confident D gene assignment can be made. This sequence was found in a young woman in good health. In nucleotide form, the sequence is TGTGCCAGCAGTTACTCCTCGGCAGGTGAAGCTTTCTTT. Translated, this gives CASSYSSAGEAFF.